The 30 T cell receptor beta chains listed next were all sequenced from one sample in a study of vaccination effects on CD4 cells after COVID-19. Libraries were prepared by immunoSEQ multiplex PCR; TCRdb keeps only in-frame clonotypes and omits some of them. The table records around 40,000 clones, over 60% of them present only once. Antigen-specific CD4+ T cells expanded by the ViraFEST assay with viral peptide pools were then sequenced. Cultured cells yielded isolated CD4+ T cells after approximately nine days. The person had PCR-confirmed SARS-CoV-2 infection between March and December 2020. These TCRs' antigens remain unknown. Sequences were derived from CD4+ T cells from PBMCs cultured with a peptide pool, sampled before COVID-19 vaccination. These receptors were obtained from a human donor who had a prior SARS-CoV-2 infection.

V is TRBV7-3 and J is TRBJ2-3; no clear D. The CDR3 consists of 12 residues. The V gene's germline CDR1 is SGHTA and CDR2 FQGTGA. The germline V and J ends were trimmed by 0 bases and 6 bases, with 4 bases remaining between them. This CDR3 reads CASSLTPDTQYF. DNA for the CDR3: TGTGCCAGCAGCTTAACCCCGGATACGCAGTATTTT.

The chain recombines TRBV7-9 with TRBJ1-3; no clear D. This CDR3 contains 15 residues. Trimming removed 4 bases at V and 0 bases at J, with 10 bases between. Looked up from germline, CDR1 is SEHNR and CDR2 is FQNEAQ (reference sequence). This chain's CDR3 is CASSSTRRSGNTIYF. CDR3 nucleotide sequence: TGTGCCAGCAGCTCAACAAGACGCTCTGGAAACACCATATATTTT.

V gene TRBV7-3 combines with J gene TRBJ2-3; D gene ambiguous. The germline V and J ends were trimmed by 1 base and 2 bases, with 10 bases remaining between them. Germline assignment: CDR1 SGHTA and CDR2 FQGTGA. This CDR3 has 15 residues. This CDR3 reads CASSLIGLTTDTQYF. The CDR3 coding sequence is TGTGCCAGCAGCTTAATCGGGCTTACCACAGATACGCAGTATTTT.

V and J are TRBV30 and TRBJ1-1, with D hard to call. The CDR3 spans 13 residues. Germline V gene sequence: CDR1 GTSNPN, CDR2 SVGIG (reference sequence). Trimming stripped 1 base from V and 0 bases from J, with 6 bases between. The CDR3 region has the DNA TGTGCCTGGAGTGCAATCATGAACACTGAAGCTTTCTTT. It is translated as CAWSAIMNTEAFF.

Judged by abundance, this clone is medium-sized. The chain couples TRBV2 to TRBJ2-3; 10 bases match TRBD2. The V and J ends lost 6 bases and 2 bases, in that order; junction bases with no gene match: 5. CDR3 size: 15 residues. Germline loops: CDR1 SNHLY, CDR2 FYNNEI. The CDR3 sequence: CASRAGTSDTDTQYF. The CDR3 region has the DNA TGTGCCAGCAGGGCCGGGACTAGCGACACAGATACGCAGTATTTT.

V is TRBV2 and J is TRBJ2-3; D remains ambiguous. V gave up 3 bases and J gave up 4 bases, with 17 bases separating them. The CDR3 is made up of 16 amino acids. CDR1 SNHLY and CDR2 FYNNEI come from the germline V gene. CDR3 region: CASSEWVSSGADTQYF. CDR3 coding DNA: TGTGCCAGCAGTGAGTGGGTCTCCTCGGGCGCAGATACGCAGTATTTT.

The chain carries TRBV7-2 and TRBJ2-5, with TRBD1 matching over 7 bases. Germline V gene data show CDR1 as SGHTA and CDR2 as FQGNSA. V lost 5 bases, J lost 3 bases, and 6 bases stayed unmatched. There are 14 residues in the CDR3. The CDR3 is CASSPNRGKETQYF. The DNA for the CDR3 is TGTGCCAGCAGCCCGAACAGGGGTAAAGAGACCCAGTACTTC.

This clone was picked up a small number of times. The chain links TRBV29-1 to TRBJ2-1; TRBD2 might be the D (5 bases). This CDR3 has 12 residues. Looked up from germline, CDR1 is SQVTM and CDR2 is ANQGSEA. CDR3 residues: CSRADPYNEQFF. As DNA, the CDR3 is TGCTCGCGGGCTGATCCCTACAATGAGCAGTTCTTC.

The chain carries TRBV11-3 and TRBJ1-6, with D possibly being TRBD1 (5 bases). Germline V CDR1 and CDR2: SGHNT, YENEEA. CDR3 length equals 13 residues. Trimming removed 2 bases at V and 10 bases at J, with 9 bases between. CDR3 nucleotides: TGTGCCAGCAGCTTAACGAGGGGATCACCCCTCCACTTT. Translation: CASSLTRGSPLHF.

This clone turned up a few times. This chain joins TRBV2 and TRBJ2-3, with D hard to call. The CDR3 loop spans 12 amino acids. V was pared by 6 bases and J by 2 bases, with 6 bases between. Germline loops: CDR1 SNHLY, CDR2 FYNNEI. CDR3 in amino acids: CASSVFTDTQYF. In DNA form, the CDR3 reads TGTGCCAGCAGCGTATTCACAGATACGCAGTATTTT.

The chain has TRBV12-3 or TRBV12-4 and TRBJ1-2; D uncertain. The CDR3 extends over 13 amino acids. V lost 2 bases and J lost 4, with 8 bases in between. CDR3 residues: CASSLRYGYGYTF. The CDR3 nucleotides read TGTGCCAGCAGTTTACGCTATGGCTATGGCTACACCTTC.

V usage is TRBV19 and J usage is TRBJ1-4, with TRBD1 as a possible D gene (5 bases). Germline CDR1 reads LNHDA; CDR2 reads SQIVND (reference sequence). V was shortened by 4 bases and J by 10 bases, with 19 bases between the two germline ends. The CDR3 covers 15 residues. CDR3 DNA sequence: TGTGCCAGTAGTACCTCGGAAGCCGGGGACCGAAAACTGTTTTTT. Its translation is CASSTSEAGDRKLFF.

In nucleotides, the CDR3 is TGTGCCAGCAGCCCCCGCCCAGACACTGAAGCTTTCTTT. Translating gives CASSPRPDTEAFF. This chain connects TRBV3-1 (or the pseudogene TRBV3-2) to TRBJ1-1, with D hard to call. From germline, CDR1 is LGHDT and CDR2 YNNKEL (reference sequence). The CDR3 sequence is 13 residues long. V dropped 4 bases and J dropped 3 bases, with 9 bases sitting between them.

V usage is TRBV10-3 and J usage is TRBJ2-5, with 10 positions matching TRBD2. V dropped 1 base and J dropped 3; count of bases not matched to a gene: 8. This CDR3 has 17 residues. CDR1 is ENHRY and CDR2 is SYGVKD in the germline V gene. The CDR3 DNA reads TGTGCCATCAGTGAGTGGGGAGCGGGAGGGCCAGAAGAGACCCAGTACTTC. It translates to CAISEWGAGGPEETQYF.

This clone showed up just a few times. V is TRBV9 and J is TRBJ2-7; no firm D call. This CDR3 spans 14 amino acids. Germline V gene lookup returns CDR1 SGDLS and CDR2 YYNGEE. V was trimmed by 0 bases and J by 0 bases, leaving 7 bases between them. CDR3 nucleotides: TGTGCCAGCAGCGTAGCTCCGGACTCCTACGAGCAGTACTTC. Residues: CASSVAPDSYEQYF.

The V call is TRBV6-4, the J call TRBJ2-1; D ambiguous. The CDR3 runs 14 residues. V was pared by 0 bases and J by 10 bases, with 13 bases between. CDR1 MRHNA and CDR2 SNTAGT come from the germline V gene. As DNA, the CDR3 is TGTGCCAGCAGTGACTCGGCTTATACAAGCGAGCAGTTCTTC. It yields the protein CASSDSAYTSEQFF.

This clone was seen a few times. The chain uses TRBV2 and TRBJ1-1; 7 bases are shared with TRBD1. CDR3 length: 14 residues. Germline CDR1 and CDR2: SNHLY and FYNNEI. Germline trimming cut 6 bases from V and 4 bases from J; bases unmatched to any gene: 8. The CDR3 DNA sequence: TGTGCCAGCAGGGTAGACAGGGTAGGCACTGAAGCTTTCTTT. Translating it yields CASRVDRVGTEAFF.

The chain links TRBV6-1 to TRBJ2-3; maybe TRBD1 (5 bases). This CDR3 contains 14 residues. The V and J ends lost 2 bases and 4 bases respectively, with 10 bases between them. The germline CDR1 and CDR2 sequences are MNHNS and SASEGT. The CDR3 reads CASSEQGSADTQYF. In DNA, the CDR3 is TGTGCCAGCAGTGAACAGGGTTCAGCAGATACGCAGTATTTT.

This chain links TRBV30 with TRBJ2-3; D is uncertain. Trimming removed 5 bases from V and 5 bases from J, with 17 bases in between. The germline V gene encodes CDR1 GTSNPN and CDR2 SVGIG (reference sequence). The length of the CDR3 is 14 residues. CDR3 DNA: TGTGCCTGGGTCTCAACAGTGGCGGAAGATACGCAGTATTTT. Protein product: CAWVSTVAEDTQYF.

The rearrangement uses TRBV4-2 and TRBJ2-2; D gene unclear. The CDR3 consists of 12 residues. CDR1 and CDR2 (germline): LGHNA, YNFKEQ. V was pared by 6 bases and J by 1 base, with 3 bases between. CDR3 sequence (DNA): TGTGCCAGCAGGAAGAACACCGGGGAGCTGTTTTTT. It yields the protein CASRKNTGELFF.

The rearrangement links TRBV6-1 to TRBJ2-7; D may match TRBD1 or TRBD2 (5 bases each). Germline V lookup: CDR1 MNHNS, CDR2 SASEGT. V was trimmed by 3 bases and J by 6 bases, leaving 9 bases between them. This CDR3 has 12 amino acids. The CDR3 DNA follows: TGTGCCAGCAGTGAGGGGACGGGCGAGCAGTACTTC. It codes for CASSEGTGEQYF.

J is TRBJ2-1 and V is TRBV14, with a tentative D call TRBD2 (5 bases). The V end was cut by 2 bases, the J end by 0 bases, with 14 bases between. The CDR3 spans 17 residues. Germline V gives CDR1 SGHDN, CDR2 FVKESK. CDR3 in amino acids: CASSQSPVGSSYNEQFF. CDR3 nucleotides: TGTGCCAGCAGCCAATCGCCGGTTGGGAGCTCCTACAATGAGCAGTTCTTC.

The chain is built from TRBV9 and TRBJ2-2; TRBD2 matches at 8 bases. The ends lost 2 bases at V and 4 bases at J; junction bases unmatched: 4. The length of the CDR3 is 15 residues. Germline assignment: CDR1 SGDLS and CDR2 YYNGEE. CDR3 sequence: CASSVNGGGTGELFF. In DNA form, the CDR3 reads TGTGCCAGCAGCGTCAACGGGGGGGGCACCGGGGAGCTGTTTTTT.

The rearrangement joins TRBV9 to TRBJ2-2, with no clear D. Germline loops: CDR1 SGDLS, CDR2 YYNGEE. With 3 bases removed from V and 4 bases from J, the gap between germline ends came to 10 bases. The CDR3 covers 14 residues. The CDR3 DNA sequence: TGTGCCAGCAGCGGAAGGGTGGCCACCGGGGAGCTGTTTTTT. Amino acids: CASSGRVATGELFF.

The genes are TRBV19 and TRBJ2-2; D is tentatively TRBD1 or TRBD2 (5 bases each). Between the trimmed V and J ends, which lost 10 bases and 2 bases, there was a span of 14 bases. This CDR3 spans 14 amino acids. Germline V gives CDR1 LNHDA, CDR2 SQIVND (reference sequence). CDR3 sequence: CATTGPGNTGELFF. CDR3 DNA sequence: TGTGCCACCACAGGTCCGGGAAACACCGGGGAGCTGTTTTTT.

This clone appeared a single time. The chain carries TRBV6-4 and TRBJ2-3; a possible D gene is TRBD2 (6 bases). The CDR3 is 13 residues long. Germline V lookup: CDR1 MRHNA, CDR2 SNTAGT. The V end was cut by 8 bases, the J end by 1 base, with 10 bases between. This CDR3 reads CASAPSGTDTQYF. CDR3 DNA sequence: TGTGCCAGCGCGCCTAGCGGCACAGATACGCAGTATTTT.

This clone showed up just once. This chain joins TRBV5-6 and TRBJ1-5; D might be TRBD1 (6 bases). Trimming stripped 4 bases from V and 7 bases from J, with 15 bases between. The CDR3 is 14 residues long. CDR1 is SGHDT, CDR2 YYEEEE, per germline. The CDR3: CASSQKGGVQPQHF. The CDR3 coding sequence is TGTGCCAGCAGCCAAAAGGGGGGGGTACAGCCCCAGCATTTT.

The CDR3 sequence: CASSLEQDTEAFF. The CDR3, as DNA: TGCGCCAGCAGCTTAGAACAGGACACTGAAGCTTTCTTT. This chain joins TRBV5-1 and TRBJ1-1; D might be TRBD1 (5 bases). The germline V gene encodes CDR1 SGHRS and CDR2 YFSETQ. Trimming cost V 2 bases and J 3 bases, with 8 bases left between them. The CDR3 extends over 13 amino acids.

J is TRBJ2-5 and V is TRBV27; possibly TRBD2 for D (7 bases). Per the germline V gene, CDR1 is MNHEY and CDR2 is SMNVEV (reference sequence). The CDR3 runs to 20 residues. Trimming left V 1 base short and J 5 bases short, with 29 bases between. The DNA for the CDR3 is TGTGCCAGCAGTTTATTTGCGTTTGGGGGGGGGCAGGGGAAGGGGGAGACCCAGTACTTC. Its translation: CASSLFAFGGGQGKGETQYF.

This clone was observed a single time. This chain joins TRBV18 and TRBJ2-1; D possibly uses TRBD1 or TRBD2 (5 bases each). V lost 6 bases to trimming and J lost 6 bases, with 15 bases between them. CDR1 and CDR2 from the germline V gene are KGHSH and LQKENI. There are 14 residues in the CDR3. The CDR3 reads CASSGPEVGNEQFF. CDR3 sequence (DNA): TGTGCCAGCTCGGGACCAGAAGTCGGCAATGAGCAGTTCTTC.